These T cell receptor beta chains were read from a single sample in a study of blood T cell repertoires in COVID-19. Clones were read by immunoSEQ multiplex PCR, and TCRdb kept only the in-frame ones, dropping some. This table holds about 190,000 clones, roughly four fifths found once. The sequencing sample was made of peripheral blood. The receptors come from a woman in her 70s with active or convalescent COVID-19. Each CDR3 is given with its conserved first and last residue. D genes are given only for firm matches. The size entry is marked missing in some rows and otherwise reads once, few, many or a size class.

V gene: TRBV4-1
D gene: TRBD2
J gene: TRBJ2-5
clone size: .
CDR3 DNA: TGCGCCAGCAGCCCTAAAGCGGGAGGCCGCCACGCTAATCAAGAGACCCAGTACTTC
CDR3 protein: CASSPKAGGRHANQETQYF

V gene: TRBV5-6
D gene: TRBD2
J gene: TRBJ2-7
clone size: once
CDR3 DNA: TGTGCCAGCAGCTTGCCGGAACTAGCGGGAGTAGGCTACGAGCAGTACTTC
CDR3 protein: CASSLPELAGVGYEQYF

V gene: TRBV5-1
D gene: TRBD1
J gene: TRBJ2-2
clone size: .
CDR3 DNA: TGCGCCAGCAGCTCTGACAGGGGGGCGAACACCGGGGAGCTGTTTTTT
CDR3 protein: CASSSDRGANTGELFF

V gene: TRBV6-1
D gene: .
J gene: TRBJ2-3
clone size: .
CDR3 DNA: TGTGCCAGCAGTGAACTTGGGCAACAAAGCTATTACGGGGCAGATACGCAGTATTTT
CDR3 protein: CASSELGQQSYYGADTQYF

V gene: TRBV11-2
D gene: .
J gene: TRBJ2-5
clone size: .
CDR3 DNA: TGTGCCAGCAGCTACCCGGGGAGGTCAGGGGAGACCCAGTACTTC
CDR3 protein: CASSYPGRSGETQYF

V gene: TRBV6-5
D gene: .
J gene: TRBJ1-4
clone size: .
CDR3 DNA: TGTGCCAGCAGCGCAGGACCAGGGACTAATGAAAAACTGTTTTTT
CDR3 protein: CASSAGPGTNEKLFF

V gene: TRBV7-9
D gene: TRBD1
J gene: TRBJ1-6
clone size: once
CDR3 DNA: TGTGCCAGCAGCTTAGGGGACAGAGCTAATTCACCCCTCCACTTT
CDR3 protein: CASSLGDRANSPLHF

V gene: TRBV7-2
D gene: TRBD1
J gene: TRBJ2-3
clone size: .
CDR3 DNA: TGTGCCAGCAGCAAGGACAGGAGAAGCACAGATACGCAGTATTTT
CDR3 protein: CASSKDRRSTDTQYF

V gene: TRBV6-2/TRBV6-3
D gene: .
J gene: TRBJ1-5
clone size: once
CDR3 DNA: TGTGCCAGCAGTTACACGGGAAGGGTGAATCAGCCCCAGCATTTT
CDR3 protein: CASSYTGRVNQPQHF

V gene: TRBV21-1
D gene: .
J gene: TRBJ2-4
clone size: .
CDR3 DNA: TGTGCCAGCAGCAAAGAGGCGGGGGGACTAGCGGAAAACATTCAGTACTTC
CDR3 protein: CASSKEAGGLAENIQYF

V gene: TRBV7-9
D gene: .
J gene: TRBJ1-5
clone size: .
CDR3 DNA: TGTGCCAGCAGCTTACCGGGGAATCAGCCCCAGCATTTT
CDR3 protein: CASSLPGNQPQHF

V gene: TRBV19
D gene: TRBD2
J gene: TRBJ2-2
clone size: once
CDR3 DNA: TGTGCCAGTAGTATTGCCGGGGTTGCGGGAGGGCCCGACGGGGAGCTGTTTTTT
CDR3 protein: CASSIAGVAGGPDGELFF

V gene: TRBV6-5
D gene: .
J gene: TRBJ1-4
clone size: .
CDR3 DNA: TGTGCCAGCAGTTACGACAGTCAGGCTGAAAAACTGTTTTTT
CDR3 protein: CASSYDSQAEKLFF

V gene: TRBV9
D gene: .
J gene: TRBJ2-7
clone size: .
CDR3 DNA: TGTGCCAGCAGCGTAGGCTCACAGTCACACTACGAGCAGTACTTC
CDR3 protein: CASSVGSQSHYEQYF

V gene: TRBV19
D gene: TRBD1
J gene: TRBJ2-4
clone size: .
CDR3 DNA: TGTGCCAGTTTCGCAGGGGGCGCGTTAGGAGCCAAAAACATTCAGTACTTC
CDR3 protein: CASFAGGALGAKNIQYF

V gene: TRBV18
D gene: .
J gene: TRBJ1-1
clone size: once
CDR3 DNA: TGTGCCAGCTCACCGGTCAGGGTGGCTGAAGCTTTCTTT
CDR3 protein: CASSPVRVAEAFF

V gene: TRBV4-1
D gene: TRBD1
J gene: TRBJ1-2
clone size: .
CDR3 DNA: TGCGCCAGCAGCCAAGGTCTAGGGGGGGACAGGGCTTCTGGCTACACCTTC
CDR3 protein: CASSQGLGGDRASGYTF

V gene: TRBV2
D gene: TRBD1
J gene: TRBJ1-5
clone size: .
CDR3 DNA: TGTGCCAGCAGTACCGGACAGGGAGGTCAGCCCCAGCATTTT
CDR3 protein: CASSTGQGGQPQHF

V gene: TRBV2
D gene: .
J gene: TRBJ1-3
clone size: .
CDR3 DNA: TGTGCCAGCAGCGCCCAGGGTCCTGGAAACACCATATATTTT
CDR3 protein: CASSAQGPGNTIYF

V gene: TRBV12-5
D gene: TRBD1
J gene: TRBJ1-5
clone size: .
CDR3 DNA: TGTGCTAGTGGTTTGGTAGGCGGACAGGGGGCCCAGCCCCAGCATTTT
CDR3 protein: CASGLVGGQGAQPQHF

V gene: TRBV6-5
D gene: .
J gene: TRBJ1-2
clone size: .
CDR3 DNA: TGTGCCAGCAGTTCCAGCGGCAGGGGCAACTATGGCTACACCTTC
CDR3 protein: CASSSSGRGNYGYTF

V gene: TRBV2
D gene: TRBD1
J gene: TRBJ1-4
clone size: few
CDR3 DNA: TGTGCCAGCAGCCTCGGACAGGGGAGAACTAATGAAAAACTGTTTTTT
CDR3 protein: CASSLGQGRTNEKLFF

V gene: TRBV9
D gene: .
J gene: TRBJ1-6
clone size: few
CDR3 DNA: TGTGCCAGCAGCGCCCGGGATTATAATTCACCCCTCCACTTT
CDR3 protein: CASSARDYNSPLHF

V gene: TRBV3-1/TRBV3-2
D gene: .
J gene: TRBJ2-5
clone size: .
CDR3 DNA: TGTGCCAGCAGCAGACAGGGTCGCGGGAAAGAGACCCAGTACTTC
CDR3 protein: CASSRQGRGKETQYF

V gene: TRBV14
D gene: TRBD2
J gene: TRBJ2-3
clone size: .
CDR3 DNA: TGTGCCAGCAGCCAAAGGACGGGGCTAGCGGGAGGATCAGATACGCAGTATTTT
CDR3 protein: CASSQRTGLAGGSDTQYF

V gene: TRBV18
D gene: .
J gene: TRBJ2-1
clone size: .
CDR3 DNA: TGTGCCAGCTCACCACCTGCTCTATTACGCTCCTACAATGAGCAGTTCTTC
CDR3 protein: CASSPPALLRSYNEQFF

V gene: TRBV30
D gene: .
J gene: TRBJ2-5
clone size: .
CDR3 DNA: TGTGCCTGGAGTGTCGCTAGCACGTACCAAGAGACCCAGTACTTC
CDR3 protein: CAWSVASTYQETQYF

V gene: TRBV7-9
D gene: TRBD1
J gene: TRBJ2-7
clone size: .
CDR3 DNA: TGTGCCAGCAGCTTAGGGACAGGGCCGACGGGCGAGCAGTACTTC
CDR3 protein: CASSLGTGPTGEQYF

V gene: TRBV5-1
D gene: .
J gene: TRBJ2-5
clone size: .
CDR3 DNA: TGCGCCAGCAGCTTCCTACAGAAACCCCAAGAGACCCAGTACTTC
CDR3 protein: CASSFLQKPQETQYF

V gene: TRBV5-4
D gene: TRBD2
J gene: TRBJ2-1
clone size: once
CDR3 DNA: TGTGCCAGCAGTCCCGGGGGGAGTGAGTACAATGAGCAGTTCTTC
CDR3 protein: CASSPGGSEYNEQFF